A single sample gave rise to the 14 T cell receptor beta chains below, sequenced in a study of blood T cell repertoires in COVID-19. The data were produced by immunoSEQ multiplex PCR, yet TCRdb's version contains in-frame clones alone and is incomplete. The data contain 65,000 to 90,000 clones, approximately 76% of them singletons. Sequencing input: peripheral blood. These receptor sequences come from a man between 65 and 79 years old with active or convalescent COVID-19.

This chain connects TRBV6-1 to TRBJ1-5; a weak D match, TRBD1 (6 bases). Looked up from germline, CDR1 is MNHNS and CDR2 is SASEGT. V was shortened by 2 bases and J by 8 bases, with 19 bases between the two germline ends. CDR3 size: 16 residues. The CDR3 reads CASSEHHERGFKPQHF. In nucleotides, the CDR3 is TGTGCCAGCAGTGAACACCACGAAAGGGGGTTTAAGCCCCAGCATTTT.

There are a few counts of this clone. The chain joins TRBV6-5 to TRBJ2-7, with 7 bases identical to TRBD2. The CDR3 extends over 13 amino acids. The germline gives CDR1 MNHEY, CDR2 SVGAGI. V lost 7 bases to trimming and J lost 0 bases; unmatched junction nucleotides: 3. This CDR3 is CASTGLVSYEQYF. The DNA for the CDR3 is TGTGCCAGCACCGGACTAGTCTCCTACGAGCAGTACTTC.

The CDR3 spells CASSSGQSNEKLFF. CDR3 nucleotides: TGTGCCAGCAGCTCCGGACAGAGTAATGAAAAACTGTTTTTT. V and J are TRBV7-9 and TRBJ1-4, with TRBD1 as a possible D gene (6 bases). Per the germline V gene, CDR1 is SEHNR and CDR2 is FQNEAQ (reference sequence). This CDR3 spans 14 amino acids. Trimming removed 4 bases at V and 4 bases at J, with 10 bases between.

V is TRBV4-1 and J is TRBJ1-5, with D unresolved. This CDR3 contains 16 residues. CDR1 and CDR2 from the germline V gene are MGHRA and YSYEKL. Trimming left V 0 bases short and J 4 bases short, with 13 bases between. The CDR3 DNA follows: TGCGCCAGCAGCCAAGATAGTGCAGCTAGAAATCAGCCCCAGCATTTT. Translating it yields CASSQDSAARNQPQHF.

The rearrangement joins TRBV10-2 to TRBJ2-5, with 8 bases lining up with TRBD2. Per the germline V gene, CDR1 is WSHSY and CDR2 is SAAADI. The V segment lost 5 bases and the J segment 5 bases; nucleotides outside the gene matches: 7. The CDR3 has 14 residues. The CDR3 protein is CASSSGGGVETQYF. In DNA, the CDR3 is TGCGCCAGCAGTAGCGGGGGAGGAGTGGAGACCCAGTACTTC.

The chain joins TRBV2 to TRBJ1-6; 12 bases match TRBD1. The length of the CDR3 is 15 residues. V lost 6 bases to trimming and J lost 9 bases; unmatched junction nucleotides: 6. CDR1 is SNHLY and CDR2 is FYNNEI in the germline V gene. The DNA for the CDR3 is TGTGCCAGCAGGGGGACAGGGGGCGTTAGTTCACCCCTCCACTTT. Protein sequence: CASRGTGGVSSPLHF.

The V gene is TRBV30, the J gene TRBJ2-1; 8 nucleotides line up with TRBD2. The junction had 15 bases not matched to a gene; V was cut back by 4 bases and J by 7 bases. This CDR3 has 16 residues. Germline V gene data show CDR1 as GTSNPN and CDR2 as SVGIG (reference sequence). The CDR3 protein is CAWIGAPGGAGNEQFF. CDR3 sequence (DNA): TGTGCCTGGATTGGTGCCCCGGGGGGGGCCGGGAATGAGCAGTTCTTC.

The V call is TRBV19, the J call TRBJ1-1, with D tentatively TRBD1 (6 bases). CDR3 length: 14 residues. Trimming removed 9 bases from V and 1 base from J, with 15 bases in between. Germline V CDR1 and CDR2: LNHDA, SQIVND (reference sequence). CDR3 coding DNA: TGTGCCAGCGTCACAGGGACCGCGAACACTGAAGCTTTCTTT. It yields the protein CASVTGTANTEAFF.

The rearrangement uses TRBV28 and TRBJ2-2, with D possibly TRBD2 on 7 matching bases. V was shortened by 6 bases and J by 5 bases, with 19 bases between the two germline ends. Germline assignment: CDR1 MDHEN and CDR2 SYDVKM. This CDR3 has 16 amino acids. The CDR3 DNA reads as TGTGCCAGCAGCACTCCCTCGGGGAGGGGGACCGGGGAGCTGTTTTTT. Translated, it gives CASSTPSGRGTGELFF.

CDR3 region: CASRAQREFISYNEQFF. In DNA, the CDR3 is TGTGCCAGCAGAGCCCAGCGGGAATTTATTTCCTACAATGAGCAGTTCTTC. The chain joins TRBV27 to TRBJ2-1; 7 nucleotides agree with TRBD2. The V gene end was trimmed by 6 bases and the J gene end by 1 base; junction bases not matched to a gene: 12. CDR1 is MNHEY and CDR2 is SMNVEV in the germline V gene (reference sequence). The CDR3 totals 17 residues.

The chain recombines TRBV7-9 with TRBJ2-7; D gene ambiguous. V was clipped by 2 bases and J by 6 bases, with 14 bases between them. The CDR3 consists of 14 residues. Germline-derived CDR1 and CDR2 are SEHNR and FQNEAQ (reference sequence). The CDR3, as DNA: TGTGCCAGCAGCTTATCCCGAGAGGCCGCCGAGCAGTACTTC. Its protein product is CASSLSREAAEQYF.

This clone was observed a single time. J is TRBJ2-5 and V is TRBV5-1; tentatively, D is TRBD2 (6 bases). There are 14 residues in the CDR3. Germline V lookup: CDR1 SGHRS, CDR2 YFSETQ. Trimming pared 3 bases from V and 4 bases from J, leaving 13 bases between. CDR3 nucleotide sequence: TGCGCCAGCAGCTGGAGGGTGGCACGAGAGACCCAGTACTTC. It encodes CASSWRVARETQYF.

V gene TRBV30 combines with J gene TRBJ1-6, with D possibly TRBD1 on 5 matching bases. V lost 5 bases, J lost 9 bases, and 11 bases lay in between. This CDR3 comprises 12 residues. The germline V gene encodes CDR1 GTSNPN and CDR2 SVGIG (reference sequence). CDR3 amino acids: CAWGREASPLHF. The DNA for the CDR3 is TGTGCCTGGGGCAGGGAGGCTTCACCCCTCCACTTT.

This clone was recorded many times. The gene calls are TRBV6-5 and TRBJ1-4, with D possibly matching TRBD1 (5 bases). Germline CDR1 is MNHEY and CDR2 is SVGAGI. The CDR3 extends over 13 amino acids. V was cut by 5 bases and J by 8 bases, with 12 bases left in between. The CDR3 coding sequence is TGTGCCAGCAGTAACAAGGAGGGGGAAAAACTGTTTTTT. Encoded protein: CASSNKEGEKLFF.